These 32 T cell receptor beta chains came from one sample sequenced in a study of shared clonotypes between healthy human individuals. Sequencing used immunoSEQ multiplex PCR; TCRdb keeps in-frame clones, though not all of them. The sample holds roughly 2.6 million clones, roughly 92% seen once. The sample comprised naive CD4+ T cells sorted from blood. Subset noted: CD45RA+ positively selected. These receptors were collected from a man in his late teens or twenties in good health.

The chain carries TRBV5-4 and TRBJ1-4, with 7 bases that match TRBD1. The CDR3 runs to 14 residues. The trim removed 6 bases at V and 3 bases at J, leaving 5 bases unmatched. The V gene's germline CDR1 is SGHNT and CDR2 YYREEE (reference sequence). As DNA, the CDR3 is TGTGCCAGCAACTCACAGGGGCCTAATGAAAAACTGTTTTTT. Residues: CASNSQGPNEKLFF.

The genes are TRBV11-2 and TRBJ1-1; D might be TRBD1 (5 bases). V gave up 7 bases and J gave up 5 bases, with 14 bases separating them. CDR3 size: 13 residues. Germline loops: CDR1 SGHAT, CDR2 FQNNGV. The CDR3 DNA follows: TGTGCCAGCACCCCTTCCTGGGGGACTGAAGCTTTCTTT. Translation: CASTPSWGTEAFF.

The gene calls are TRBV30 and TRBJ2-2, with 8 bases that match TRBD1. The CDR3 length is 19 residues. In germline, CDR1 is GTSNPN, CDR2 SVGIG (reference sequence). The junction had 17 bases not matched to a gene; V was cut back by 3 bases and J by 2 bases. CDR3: CAWRPGQGRRRGNTGELFF. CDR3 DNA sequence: TGTGCCTGGAGGCCAGGACAGGGCCGCCGGAGAGGAAACACCGGGGAGCTGTTTTTT.

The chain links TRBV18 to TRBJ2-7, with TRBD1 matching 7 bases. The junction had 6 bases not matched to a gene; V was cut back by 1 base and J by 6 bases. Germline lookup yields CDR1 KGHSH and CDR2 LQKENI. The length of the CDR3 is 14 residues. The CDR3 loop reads CASSPQRSGGEQYF. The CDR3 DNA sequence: TGTGCCAGCTCACCACAGCGGTCAGGGGGCGAGCAGTACTTC.

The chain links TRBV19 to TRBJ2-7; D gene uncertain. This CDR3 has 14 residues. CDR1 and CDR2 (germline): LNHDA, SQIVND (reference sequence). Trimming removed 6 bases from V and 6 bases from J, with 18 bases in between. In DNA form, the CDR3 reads TGTGCCAGTAGGGGCCCCGGTGTGCAAGGCGAGCAGTACTTC. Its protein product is CASRGPGVQGEQYF.

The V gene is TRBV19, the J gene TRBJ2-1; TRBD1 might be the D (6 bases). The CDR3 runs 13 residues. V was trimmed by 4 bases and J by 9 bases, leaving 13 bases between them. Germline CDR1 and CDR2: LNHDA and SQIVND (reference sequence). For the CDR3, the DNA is TGTGCCAGTAGTAGCAACAGGGTCGGTGAGCAGTTCTTC. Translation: CASSSNRVGEQFF. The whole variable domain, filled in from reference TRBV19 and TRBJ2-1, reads DGGITQSPKYLFRKEGQNVTLSCEQNLNHDAMYWYRQDPGQGLRLIYYSQIVNDFQKGDIAEGYSVSREKKESFPLTVTSAQKNPTAFYLCASSSNRVGEQFFGPGTRLTVL.

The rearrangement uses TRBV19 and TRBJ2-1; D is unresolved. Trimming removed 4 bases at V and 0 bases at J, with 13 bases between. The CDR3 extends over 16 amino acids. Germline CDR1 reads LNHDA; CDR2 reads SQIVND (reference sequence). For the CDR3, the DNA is TGTGCCAGTAGTAAAATCCGCCCGAGCTCCTACAATGAGCAGTTCTTC. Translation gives CASSKIRPSSYNEQFF.

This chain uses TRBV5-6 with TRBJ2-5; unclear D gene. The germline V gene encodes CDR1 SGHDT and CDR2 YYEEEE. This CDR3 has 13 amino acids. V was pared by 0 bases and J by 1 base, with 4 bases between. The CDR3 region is CASSLATQETQYF. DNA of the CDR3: TGTGCCAGCAGCTTGGCGACCCAAGAGACCCAGTACTTC.

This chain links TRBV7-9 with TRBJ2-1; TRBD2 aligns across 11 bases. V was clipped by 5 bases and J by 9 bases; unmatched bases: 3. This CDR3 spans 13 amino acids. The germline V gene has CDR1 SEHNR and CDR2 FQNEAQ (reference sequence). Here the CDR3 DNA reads TGTGCCAGCAGCCGACTAGCGGGGATTGAGCAGTTCTTC. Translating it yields CASSRLAGIEQFF.

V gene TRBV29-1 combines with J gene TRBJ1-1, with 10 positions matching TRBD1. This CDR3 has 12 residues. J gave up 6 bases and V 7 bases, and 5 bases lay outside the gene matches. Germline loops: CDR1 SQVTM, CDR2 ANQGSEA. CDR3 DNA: TGCAGCGCGGACAGGGGGGGCTCTGAAGCTTTCTTT. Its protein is CSADRGGSEAFF.

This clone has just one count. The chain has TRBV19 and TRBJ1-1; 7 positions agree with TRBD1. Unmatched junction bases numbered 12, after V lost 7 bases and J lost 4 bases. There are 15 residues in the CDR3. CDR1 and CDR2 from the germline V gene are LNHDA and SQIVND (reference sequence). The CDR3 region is CASTFRGAGGTEAFF. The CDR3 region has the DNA TGTGCCAGTACCTTCAGGGGAGCAGGGGGCACTGAAGCTTTCTTT.

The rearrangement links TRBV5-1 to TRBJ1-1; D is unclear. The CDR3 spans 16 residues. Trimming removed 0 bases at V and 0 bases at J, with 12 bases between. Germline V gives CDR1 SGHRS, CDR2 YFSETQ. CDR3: CASSLGSAAMNTEAFF. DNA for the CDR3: TGCGCCAGCAGCTTGGGATCAGCAGCCATGAACACTGAAGCTTTCTTT.

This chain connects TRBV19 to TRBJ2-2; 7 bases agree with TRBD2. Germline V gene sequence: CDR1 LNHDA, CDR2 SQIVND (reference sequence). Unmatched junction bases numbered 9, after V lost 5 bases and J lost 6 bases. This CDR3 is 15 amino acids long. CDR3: CASSPLRETAGELFF. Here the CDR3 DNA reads TGTGCCAGTAGTCCCCTGCGGGAGACGGCCGGGGAGCTGTTTTTT.

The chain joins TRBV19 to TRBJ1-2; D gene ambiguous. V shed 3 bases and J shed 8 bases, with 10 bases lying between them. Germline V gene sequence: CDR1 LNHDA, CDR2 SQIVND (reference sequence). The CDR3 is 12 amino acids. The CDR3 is CASSMAETGYTF. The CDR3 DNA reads TGTGCCAGTAGTATGGCGGAAACAGGCTACACCTTC.

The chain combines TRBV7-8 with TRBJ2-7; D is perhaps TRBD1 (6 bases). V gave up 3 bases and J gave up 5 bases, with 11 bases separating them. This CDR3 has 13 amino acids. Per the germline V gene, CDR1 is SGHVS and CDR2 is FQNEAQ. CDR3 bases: TGTGCCAGCAGCTTGAATCAGGGGAACGAGCAGTACTTC. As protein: CASSLNQGNEQYF.

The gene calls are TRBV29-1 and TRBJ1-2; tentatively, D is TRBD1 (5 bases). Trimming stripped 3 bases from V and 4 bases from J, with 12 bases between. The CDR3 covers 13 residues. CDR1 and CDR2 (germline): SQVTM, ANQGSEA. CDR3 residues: CSVEGGQFYGYTF. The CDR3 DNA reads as TGCAGCGTTGAGGGAGGACAATTCTATGGCTACACCTTC.

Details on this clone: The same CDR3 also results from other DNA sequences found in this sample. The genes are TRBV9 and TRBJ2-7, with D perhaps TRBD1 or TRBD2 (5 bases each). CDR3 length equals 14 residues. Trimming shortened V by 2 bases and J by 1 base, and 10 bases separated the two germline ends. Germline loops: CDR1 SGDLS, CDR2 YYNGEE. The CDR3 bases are TGTGCCAGCAGCGTTGGGGGAGATTCCTACGAGCAGTACTTC. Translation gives CASSVGGDSYEQYF.

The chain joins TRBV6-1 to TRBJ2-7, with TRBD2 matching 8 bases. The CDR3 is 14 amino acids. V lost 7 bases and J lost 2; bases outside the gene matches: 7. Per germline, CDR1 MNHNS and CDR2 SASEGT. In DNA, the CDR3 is TGTGCCAGCATGTGGACGGGAGGGCCCTACGAGCAGTACTTC. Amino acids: CASMWTGGPYEQYF.

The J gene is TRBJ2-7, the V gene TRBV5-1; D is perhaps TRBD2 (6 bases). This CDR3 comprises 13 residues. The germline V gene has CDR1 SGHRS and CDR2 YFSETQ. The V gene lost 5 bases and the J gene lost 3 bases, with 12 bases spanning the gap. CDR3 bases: TGCGCCAGCAGGGAGGGAGCTCTCTACGAGCAGTACTTC. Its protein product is CASREGALYEQYF.

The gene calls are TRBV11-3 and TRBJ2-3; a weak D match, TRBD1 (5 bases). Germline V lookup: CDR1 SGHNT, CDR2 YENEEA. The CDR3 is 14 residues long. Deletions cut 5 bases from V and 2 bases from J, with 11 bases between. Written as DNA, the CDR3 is TGTGCCAGCAGCCCCCAAGGGGACACAGATACGCAGTATTTT. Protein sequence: CASSPQGDTDTQYF.

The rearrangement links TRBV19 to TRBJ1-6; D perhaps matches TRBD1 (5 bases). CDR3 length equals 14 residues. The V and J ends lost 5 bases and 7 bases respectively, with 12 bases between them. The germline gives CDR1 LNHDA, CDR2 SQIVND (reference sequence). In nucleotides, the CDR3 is TGTGCCAGTAGTCCGAACGGGGACAATTCACCCCTCCACTTT. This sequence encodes CASSPNGDNSPLHF.

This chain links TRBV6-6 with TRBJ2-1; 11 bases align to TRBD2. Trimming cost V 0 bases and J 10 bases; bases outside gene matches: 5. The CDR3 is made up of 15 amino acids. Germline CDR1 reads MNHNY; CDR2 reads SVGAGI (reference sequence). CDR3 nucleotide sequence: TGTGCCAGCAGTTACTCGATTAGCGGGGGGGCCGAGCAGTTCTTC. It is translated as CASSYSISGGAEQFF.

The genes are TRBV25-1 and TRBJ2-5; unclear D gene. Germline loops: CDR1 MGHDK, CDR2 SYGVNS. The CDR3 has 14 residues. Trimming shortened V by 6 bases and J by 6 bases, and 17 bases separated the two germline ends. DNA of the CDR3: TGTGCCAGCAGCGCATCGGGTAGCTTAAAGACCCAGTACTTC. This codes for CASSASGSLKTQYF.

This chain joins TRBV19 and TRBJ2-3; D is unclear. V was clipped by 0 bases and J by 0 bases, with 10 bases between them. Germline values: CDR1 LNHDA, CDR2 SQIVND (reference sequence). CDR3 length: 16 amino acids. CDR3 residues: CASSIDHSRSTDTQYF. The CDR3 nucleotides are TGTGCCAGTAGTATAGATCACAGCAGAAGCACAGATACGCAGTATTTT.

The CDR3 sequence is CASSFGAGGNYGYTF. CDR3 in DNA: TGTGCCAGCAGTTTTGGAGCAGGGGGCAACTATGGCTACACCTTC. V gene TRBV27 combines with J gene TRBJ1-2; TRBD1 agrees at 8 bases. Germline V gene data show CDR1 as MNHEY and CDR2 as SMNVEV (reference sequence). This CDR3 contains 15 residues. Trimming cost V 3 bases and J 2 bases; bases outside gene matches: 5.

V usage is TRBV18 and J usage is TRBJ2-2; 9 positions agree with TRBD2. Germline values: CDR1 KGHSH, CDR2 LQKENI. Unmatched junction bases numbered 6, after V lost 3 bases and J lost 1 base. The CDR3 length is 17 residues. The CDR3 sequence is CASSPPQLAGNTGELFF. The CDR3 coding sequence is TGTGCCAGCTCACCTCCGCAACTAGCGGGGAACACCGGGGAGCTGTTTTTT.

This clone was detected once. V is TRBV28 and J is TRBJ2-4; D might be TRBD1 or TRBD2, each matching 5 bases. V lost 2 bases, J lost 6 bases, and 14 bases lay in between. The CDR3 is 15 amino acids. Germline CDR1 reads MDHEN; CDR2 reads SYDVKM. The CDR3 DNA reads TGTGCCAGCAGTTTACCTGGGGGTTTTGGAAACATTCAGTACTTC. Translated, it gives CASSLPGGFGNIQYF.

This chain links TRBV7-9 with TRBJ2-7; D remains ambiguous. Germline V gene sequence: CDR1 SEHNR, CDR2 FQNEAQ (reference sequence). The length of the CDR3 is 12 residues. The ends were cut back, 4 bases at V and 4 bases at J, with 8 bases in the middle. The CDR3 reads CASSSGIYEQYF. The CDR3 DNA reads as TGTGCCAGCAGCTCCGGAATTTACGAGCAGTACTTC. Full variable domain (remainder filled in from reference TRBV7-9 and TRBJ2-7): DTGVSQNPRHKITKRGQNVTFRCDPISEHNRLYWYRQTLGQGPEFLTYFQNEAQLEKSRLLSDRFSAERPKGSFSTLEIQRTEQGDSAMYLCASSSGIYEQYFGPGTRLTVT.

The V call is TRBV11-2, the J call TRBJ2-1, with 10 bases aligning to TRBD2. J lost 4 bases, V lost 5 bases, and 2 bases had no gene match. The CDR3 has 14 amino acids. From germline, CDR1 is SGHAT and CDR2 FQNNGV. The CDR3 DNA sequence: TGTGCCAGCAGCCGGACTAGCGGTTACAATGAGCAGTTCTTC. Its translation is CASSRTSGYNEQFF.

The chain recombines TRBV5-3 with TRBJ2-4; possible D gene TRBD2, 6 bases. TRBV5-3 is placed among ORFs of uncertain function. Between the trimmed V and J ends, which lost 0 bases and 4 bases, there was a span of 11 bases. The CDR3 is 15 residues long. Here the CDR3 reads CARSLVVGGKNIQYF. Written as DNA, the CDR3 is TGTGCCAGAAGCTTGGTGGTGGGAGGAAAAAACATTCAGTACTTC.

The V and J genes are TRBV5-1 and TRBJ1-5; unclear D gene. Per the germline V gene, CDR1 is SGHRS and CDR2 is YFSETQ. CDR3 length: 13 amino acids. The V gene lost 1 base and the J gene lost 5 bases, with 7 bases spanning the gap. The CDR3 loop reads CASSLSKDQPQHF. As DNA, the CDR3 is TGCGCCAGCAGCTTGAGCAAGGATCAGCCCCAGCATTTT.

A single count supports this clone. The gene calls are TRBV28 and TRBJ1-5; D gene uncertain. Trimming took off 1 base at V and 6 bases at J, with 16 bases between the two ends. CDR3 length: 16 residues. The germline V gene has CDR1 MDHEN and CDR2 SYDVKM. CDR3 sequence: CASSLSPAEGGQPQHF. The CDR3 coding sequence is TGTGCCAGCAGTTTATCCCCCGCGGAGGGTGGTCAGCCCCAGCATTTT.